This T cell receptor beta chain derives from a study of CD8+ T cells in alopecia areata. Investigators sorted PBMCs to obtain both CD4+ and CD8+ T cells. Following RNA extraction, reverse transcription yielded cDNA that acted as the sequencing template. The data were produced by immunoSEQ multiplex PCR, yet TCRdb's version contains in-frame clones alone and is incomplete. This sample has more than 100,000 clones; around three fifths occur once, and the top ten carry 8% to 10%. This clone was seen more than once but under ten times. CDR3 length equals 16 residues. CDR1 is LGHNA, CDR2 YSLEER, per germline. Trimming took 3 bases from V and 5 from J; bases not matched to a gene: 5.

The chain recombines TRBV4-3 with TRBJ2-1; 12 bases match TRBD2. This TCR was sampled from a human donor in good health. The specimen was CD4+ T cells sorted from blood. CDR3: CASSQLAGGQHNEQFF. For the CDR3, the DNA is TGCGCCAGCAGCCAGCTAGCGGGGGGGCAGCACAATGAGCAGTTCTTC.